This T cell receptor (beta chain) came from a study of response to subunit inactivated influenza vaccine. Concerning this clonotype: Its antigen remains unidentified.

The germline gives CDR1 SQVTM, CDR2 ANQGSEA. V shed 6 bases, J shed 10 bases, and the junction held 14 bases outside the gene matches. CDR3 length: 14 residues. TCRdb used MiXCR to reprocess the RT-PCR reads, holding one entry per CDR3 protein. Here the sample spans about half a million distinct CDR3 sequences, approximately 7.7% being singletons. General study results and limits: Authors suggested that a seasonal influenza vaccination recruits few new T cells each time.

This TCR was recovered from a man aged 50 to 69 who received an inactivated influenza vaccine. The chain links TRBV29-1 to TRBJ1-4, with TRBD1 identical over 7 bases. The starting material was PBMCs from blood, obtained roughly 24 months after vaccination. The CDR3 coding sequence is TGCAGCGTCACCCCCGGGACAGAAAGAGGAAAACTGTTTTTT. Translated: CSVTPGTERGKLFF.